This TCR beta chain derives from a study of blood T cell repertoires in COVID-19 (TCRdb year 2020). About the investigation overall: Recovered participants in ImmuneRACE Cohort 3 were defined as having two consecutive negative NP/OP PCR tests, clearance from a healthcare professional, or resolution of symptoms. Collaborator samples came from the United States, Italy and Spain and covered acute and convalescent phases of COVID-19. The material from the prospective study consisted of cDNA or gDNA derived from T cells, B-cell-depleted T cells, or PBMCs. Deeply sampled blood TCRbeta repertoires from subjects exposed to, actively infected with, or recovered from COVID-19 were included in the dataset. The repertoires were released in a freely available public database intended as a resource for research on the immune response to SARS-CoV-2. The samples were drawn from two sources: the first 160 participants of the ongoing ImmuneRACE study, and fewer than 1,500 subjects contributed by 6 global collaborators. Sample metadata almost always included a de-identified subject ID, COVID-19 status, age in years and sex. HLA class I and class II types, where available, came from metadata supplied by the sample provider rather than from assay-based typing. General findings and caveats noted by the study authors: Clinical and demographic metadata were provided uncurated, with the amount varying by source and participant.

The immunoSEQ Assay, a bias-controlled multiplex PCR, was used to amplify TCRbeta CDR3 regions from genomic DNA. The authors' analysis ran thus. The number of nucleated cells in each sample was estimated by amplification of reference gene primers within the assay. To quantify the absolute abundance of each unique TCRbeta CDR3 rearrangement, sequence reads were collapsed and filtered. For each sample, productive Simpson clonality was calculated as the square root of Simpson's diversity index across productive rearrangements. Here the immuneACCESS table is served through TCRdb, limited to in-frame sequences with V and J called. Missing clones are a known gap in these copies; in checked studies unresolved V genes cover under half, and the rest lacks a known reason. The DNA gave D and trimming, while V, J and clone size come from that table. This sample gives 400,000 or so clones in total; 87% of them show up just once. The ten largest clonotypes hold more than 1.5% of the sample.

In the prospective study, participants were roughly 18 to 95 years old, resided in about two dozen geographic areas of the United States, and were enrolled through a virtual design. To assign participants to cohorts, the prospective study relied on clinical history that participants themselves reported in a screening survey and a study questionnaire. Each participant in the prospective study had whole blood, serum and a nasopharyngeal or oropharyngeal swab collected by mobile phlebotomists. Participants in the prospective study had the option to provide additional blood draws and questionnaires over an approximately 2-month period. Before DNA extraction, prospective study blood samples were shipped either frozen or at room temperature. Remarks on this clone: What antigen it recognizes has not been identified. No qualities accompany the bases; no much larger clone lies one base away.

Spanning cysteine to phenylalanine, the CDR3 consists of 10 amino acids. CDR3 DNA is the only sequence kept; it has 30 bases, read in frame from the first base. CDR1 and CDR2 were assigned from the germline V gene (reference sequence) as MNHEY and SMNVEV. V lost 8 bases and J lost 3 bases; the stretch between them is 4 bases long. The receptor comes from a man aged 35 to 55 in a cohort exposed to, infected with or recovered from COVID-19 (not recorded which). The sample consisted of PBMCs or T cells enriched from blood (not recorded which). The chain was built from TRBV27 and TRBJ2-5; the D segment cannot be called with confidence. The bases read TGTGCCAGCGGAGAAGAGACCCAGTACTTC. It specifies CASGEETQYF.